What follows is one T cell receptor (beta chain) and its context. Its antigen remains unidentified. The data are from a study of T cell repertoires in cytomegalovirus infection. Overall study: A matching HLA type, together with CMV infection, was signaled by public TCR beta signatures. Study results and caveats: There were carriers of CMV plus the relevant HLA, and cumulative public TCR beta family frequency identified them.

In TCRdb, the reads were re-called with MiXCR into one record per CDR3 protein. Seen here are more than 650,000 distinct CDR3 sequences, roughly 35% observed once, and the top ten hold 2.8%. This TCR was sampled from a human donor in good health (CMV status not recorded). Some clones in this sample may be carry-over from other donors' samples. The specimen sequenced was PBMCs.

The CDR3 spells CASSQVLAGEETQYF. The CDR3 DNA follows: TGTGCCAGCAGCCAAGTGTTAGCGGGGGAGGAGACCCAGTACTTC. This chain connects TRBV4-2 to TRBJ2-5; 9 positions match TRBD2. The CDR3 contains 15 residues. CDR1 and CDR2 from the germline V gene are LGHNA and YNFKEQ. Losses at the gene ends were 1 base for V and 5 bases for J; bases not matched to a gene: 5.